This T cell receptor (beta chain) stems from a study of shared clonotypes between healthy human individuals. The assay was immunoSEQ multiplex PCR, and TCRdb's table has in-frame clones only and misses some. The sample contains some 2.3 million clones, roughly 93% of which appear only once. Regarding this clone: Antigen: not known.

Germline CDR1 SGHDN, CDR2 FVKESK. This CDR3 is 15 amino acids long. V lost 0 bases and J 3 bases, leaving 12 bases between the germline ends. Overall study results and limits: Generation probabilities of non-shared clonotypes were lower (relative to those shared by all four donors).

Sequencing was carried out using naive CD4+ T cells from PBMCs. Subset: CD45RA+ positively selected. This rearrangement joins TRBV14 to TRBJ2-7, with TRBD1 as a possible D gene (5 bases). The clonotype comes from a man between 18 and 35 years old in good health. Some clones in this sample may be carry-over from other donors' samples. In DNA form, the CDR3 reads TGTGCCAGCAGCCAAGAAAAGTTAGGGGACTACGAGCAGTACTTC. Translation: CASSQEKLGDYEQYF.